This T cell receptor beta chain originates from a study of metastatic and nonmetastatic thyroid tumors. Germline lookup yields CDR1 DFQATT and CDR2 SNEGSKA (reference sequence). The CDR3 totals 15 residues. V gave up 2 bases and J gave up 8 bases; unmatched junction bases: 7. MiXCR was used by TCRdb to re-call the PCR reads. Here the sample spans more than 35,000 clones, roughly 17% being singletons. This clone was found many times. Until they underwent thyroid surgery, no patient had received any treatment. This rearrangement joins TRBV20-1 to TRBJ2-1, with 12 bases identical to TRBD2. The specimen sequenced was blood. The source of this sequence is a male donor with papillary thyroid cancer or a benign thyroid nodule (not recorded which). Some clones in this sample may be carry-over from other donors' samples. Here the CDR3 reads CSARPPSGGADEQFF. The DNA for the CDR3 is TGCAGTGCTAGACCTCCTAGCGGGGGGGCCGATGAGCAGTTCTTC.